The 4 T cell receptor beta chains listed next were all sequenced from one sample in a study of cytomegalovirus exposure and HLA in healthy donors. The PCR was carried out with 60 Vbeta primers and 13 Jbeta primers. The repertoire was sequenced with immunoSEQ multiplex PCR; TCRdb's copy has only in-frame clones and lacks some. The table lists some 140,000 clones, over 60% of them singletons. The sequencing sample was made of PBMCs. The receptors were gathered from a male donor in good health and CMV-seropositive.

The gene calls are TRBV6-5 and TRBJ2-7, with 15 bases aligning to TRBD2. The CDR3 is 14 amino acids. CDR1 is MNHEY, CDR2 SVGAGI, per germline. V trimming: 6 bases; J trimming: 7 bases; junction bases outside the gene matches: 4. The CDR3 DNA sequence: TGTGCCAGCAGGGGACTAGCGGGAGGAGGTGAGCAGTACTTC. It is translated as CASRGLAGGGEQYF.

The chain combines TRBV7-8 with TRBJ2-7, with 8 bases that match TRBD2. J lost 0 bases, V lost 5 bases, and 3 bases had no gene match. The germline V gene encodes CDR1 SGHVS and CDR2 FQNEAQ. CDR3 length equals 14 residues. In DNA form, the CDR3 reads TGTGCCAGCAGCCGCGGGAGGTTCTCCTACGAGCAGTACTTC. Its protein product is CASSRGRFSYEQYF.

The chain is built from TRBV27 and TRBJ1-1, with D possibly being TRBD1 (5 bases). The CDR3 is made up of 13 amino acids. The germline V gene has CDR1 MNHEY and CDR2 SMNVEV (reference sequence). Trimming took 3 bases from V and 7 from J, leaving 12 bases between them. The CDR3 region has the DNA TGTGCCAGCAGTTTGGGGGGGGGTCTTGAAGCTTTCTTT. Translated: CASSLGGGLEAFF.

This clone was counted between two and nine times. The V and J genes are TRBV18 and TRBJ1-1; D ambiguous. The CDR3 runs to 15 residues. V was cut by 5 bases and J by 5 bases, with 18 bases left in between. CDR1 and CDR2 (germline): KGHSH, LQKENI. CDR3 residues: CASSVTSEGYTEAFF. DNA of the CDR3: TGTGCCAGCTCAGTGACCTCAGAGGGTTATACTGAAGCTTTCTTT. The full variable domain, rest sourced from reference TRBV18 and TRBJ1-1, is NAGVMQNPRHLVRRRGQEARLRCSPMKGHSHVYWYRQLPEEGLKFMVYLQKENIIDESGMPKERFSAEFPKEGPSILRIQQVVRGDSAAYFCASSVTSEGYTEAFFGQGTRLTVV.